The 28 T cell receptor beta chains given below trace back to one sample, sequenced in a study of blood T cell repertoires in COVID-19. Clones were read by immunoSEQ multiplex PCR, and TCRdb kept only the in-frame ones, dropping some. The data contain 55,000 to 65,000 clones, about four fifths of them seen just once; the ten biggest clones take up 25%. Sequenced input: peripheral blood. These receptors all stem from a human donor in a cohort sampled during active COVID-19.

The chain employs TRBV11-3 and TRBJ1-6; TRBD1 might be the D (6 bases). V lost 5 bases and J 6 bases, leaving 14 bases between the germline ends. Germline V lookup: CDR1 SGHNT, CDR2 YENEEA. The CDR3 consists of 15 residues. The CDR3 coding sequence is TGTGCCAGCAGCCGGGGACAAAGTATTAATTCACCCCTCCACTTT. Its translation is CASSRGQSINSPLHF.

The table lists this clone with a few counts. J is TRBJ2-5 and V is TRBV7-9; no reliable D call. Germline V gene lookup returns CDR1 SEHNR and CDR2 FQNEAQ (reference sequence). The V gene lost 7 bases and the J gene lost 0 bases, with 15 bases spanning the gap. CDR3 length: 15 amino acids. This CDR3 reads CASTSGGLNQETQYF. The CDR3 region has the DNA TGTGCCAGCACCTCAGGTGGGCTAAACCAAGAGACCCAGTACTTC.

V and J are TRBV11-2 and TRBJ2-7; 10 bases are shared with TRBD1. CDR1 and CDR2 from the germline V gene are SGHAT and FQNNGV. The CDR3 consists of 17 residues. Trimming took 0 bases from V and 1 from J; bases not matched to a gene: 6. CDR3 protein: CASSLDGGTGASYEQYF. As DNA, the CDR3 is TGTGCCAGCAGCTTAGATGGCGGGACAGGGGCGTCCTACGAGCAGTACTTC.

The rearrangement uses TRBV5-1 and TRBJ2-1; TRBD2 matches 7 bases. This CDR3 is built from 15 residues. The V and J ends lost 1 base and 6 bases, in that order; junction bases with no gene match: 7. From germline, CDR1 is SGHRS and CDR2 YFSETQ. CDR3 DNA sequence: TGCGCCAGCAGCTTGAGGGAGGTAGCGGGCAATGAGCAGTTCTTC. This gives the protein CASSLREVAGNEQFF.

This clone was detected only once. The V call is TRBV6-4, the J call TRBJ2-1; weak D call: TRBD2 (6 bases). Germline CDR1 reads MRHNA; CDR2 reads SNTAGT. This CDR3 spans 14 amino acids. Deletions cut 2 bases from V and 12 bases from J, with 17 bases between. For the CDR3, the DNA is TGTGCCAGCAGTGACCTCCCGGGACTCACCCCGCAGTTCTTC. Its protein is CASSDLPGLTPQFF.

This clone has just a few counts. The chain uses TRBV27 and TRBJ2-7; 8 nucleotides line up with TRBD1. V shed 7 bases, J shed 1 base, and the junction held 3 bases outside the gene matches. Germline CDR1 MNHEY, CDR2 SMNVEV (reference sequence). There are 13 residues in the CDR3. The DNA for the CDR3 is TGTGCCAGCACCCGGACAGGGTCCTACGAGCAGTACTTC. It yields the protein CASTRTGSYEQYF.

V and J are TRBV5-4 and TRBJ1-6; D gene ambiguous. V was cut by 1 base and J by 9 bases, with 8 bases left in between. This CDR3 region has 13 residues. Germline CDR1 reads SGHNT; CDR2 reads YYREEE (reference sequence). Written as DNA, the CDR3 is TGTGCCAGCAGCTTGTGGAGTGTTTCACCCCTCCACTTT. It specifies CASSLWSVSPLHF.

The chain joins TRBV5-1 to TRBJ2-7, with TRBD1 identical over 7 bases. V was clipped by 9 bases and J by 3 bases; unmatched bases: 9. Germline values: CDR1 SGHRS, CDR2 YFSETQ. The CDR3 is 13 amino acids. Here the CDR3 DNA reads TGCGCCAACATACAGGGGCCAAGCTACGAGCAGTACTTC. This codes for CANIQGPSYEQYF.

The chain carries TRBV4-3 and TRBJ1-2; D is unresolved. Trimming took 1 base from V and 5 from J, leaving 8 bases between them. The germline V gene encodes CDR1 LGHNA and CDR2 YSLEER. The CDR3 runs to 13 residues. This CDR3 is CASSQVRSYGYTF. CDR3 bases: TGCGCCAGCAGCCAAGTGAGGTCTTATGGCTACACCTTC.

This chain joins TRBV2 and TRBJ2-6; no reliable D call. The CDR3 is 14 residues long. The V gene lost 3 bases and the J gene lost 2 bases, with 5 bases spanning the gap. The germline CDR1 and CDR2 sequences are SNHLY and FYNNEI. CDR3 in amino acids: CASSDRAGANVLTF. The DNA of the CDR3 is TGTGCCAGCAGTGATCGAGCTGGGGCCAACGTCCTGACTTTC.

The chain links TRBV27 to TRBJ1-2; tentatively, D is TRBD1 (6 bases). V gave up 3 bases and J gave up 5 bases, with 10 bases separating them. The CDR3 consists of 13 residues. Germline V CDR1 and CDR2: MNHEY, SMNVEV (reference sequence). The CDR3 here is CASSFTTGYGYTF. DNA of the CDR3: TGTGCCAGCAGTTTCACGACAGGATATGGCTACACCTTC.

The V call is TRBV3-1 (or the pseudogene TRBV3-2), the J call TRBJ2-2, with 7 nucleotides matching TRBD1. Germline V lookup: CDR1 LGHDT, CDR2 YNNKEL (reference sequence). V shed 10 bases, J shed 4 bases, and the junction held 9 bases outside the gene matches. The CDR3 loop spans 14 amino acids. This CDR3 reads CAIITGAVTGELFF. The CDR3 region has the DNA TGTGCCATAATTACAGGGGCGGTCACCGGGGAGCTGTTTTTT.

The sample holds one count of this clone. V usage is TRBV5-4 and J usage is TRBJ1-6; perhaps TRBD1 as D (6 bases). V lost 7 bases and J lost 7, with 18 bases in between. Germline assignment: CDR1 SGHNT and CDR2 YYREEE (reference sequence). The CDR3 is made up of 15 amino acids. The CDR3 here is CASAERRGGNSPLHF. In DNA, the CDR3 is TGTGCCAGCGCCGAACGCAGGGGTGGAAATTCACCCCTCCACTTT. The full variable domain, rest sourced from reference TRBV5-4 and TRBJ1-6, is ETGVTQSPTHLIKTRGQQVTLRCSSQSGHNTVSWYQQALGQGPQFIFQYYREEENGRGNFPPRFSGLQFPNYSSELNVNALELDDSALYLCASAERRGGNSPLHFGNGTRLTVT.

V is TRBV10-3 and J is TRBJ1-1, with D possibly TRBD1 on 5 matching bases. The CDR3 extends over 15 amino acids. Trimming took off 6 bases at V and 0 bases at J, with 14 bases between the two ends. The germline V gene encodes CDR1 ENHRY and CDR2 SYGVKD. DNA for the CDR3: TGTGCCATCAGCCAAGGGACTCTCGTGAACACTGAAGCTTTCTTT. Translation gives CAISQGTLVNTEAFF.

The chain employs TRBV4-1 and TRBJ2-1, with TRBD1 identical over 10 bases. Germline V gene sequence: CDR1 MGHRA, CDR2 YSYEKL. V trimming: 0 bases; J trimming: 6 bases; junction bases outside the gene matches: 5. The CDR3 extends over 16 amino acids. CDR3 in DNA: TGCGCCAGCAGCCAAGATCCAGGGACAGGGGTCAATGAGCAGTTCTTC. Its protein product is CASSQDPGTGVNEQFF.

This chain links TRBV5-4 with TRBJ1-1, with D hard to call. The CDR3 totals 15 residues. In germline, CDR1 is SGHNT, CDR2 YYREEE (reference sequence). V was pared by 0 bases and J by 1 base, with 10 bases between. CDR3 sequence (DNA): TGTGCCAGCAGCTTGGAGCCAGGAGGGAACACTGAAGCTTTCTTT. It translates to CASSLEPGGNTEAFF.

This clone showed up just a few times. J is TRBJ2-1 and V is TRBV5-6; 9 bases are shared with TRBD2. Germline lookup yields CDR1 SGHDT and CDR2 YYEEEE. V shed 4 bases and J 3 bases; nucleotides not matched to a gene: 5. CDR3 size: 15 residues. The CDR3 DNA reads as TGTGCCAGCAGCATTCTAGCGGGACTCTACAATGAGCAGTTCTTC. Protein sequence: CASSILAGLYNEQFF.

This clone was recorded at least ten times. The chain couples TRBV4-1 to TRBJ1-3; tentative D call: TRBD1 (5 bases). V was clipped by 4 bases and J by 5 bases, with 12 bases between them. This CDR3 is built from 14 residues. Germline-derived CDR1 and CDR2 are MGHRA and YSYEKL. CDR3 amino acids: CASSRQGIRNTIYF. The CDR3 nucleotides read TGCGCCAGCAGCCGGCAGGGCATACGAAACACCATATATTTT.

This clone was seen just once. The chain couples TRBV3-1 (or the pseudogene TRBV3-2) to TRBJ2-3, with 12 bases matching TRBD2. In germline, CDR1 is LGHDT, CDR2 YNNKEL (reference sequence). This CDR3 comprises 15 residues. The ends lost 6 bases at V and 3 bases at J; junction bases unmatched: 4. This CDR3 is CASRASGGVTDTQYF. CDR3 DNA sequence: TGTGCCAGCAGGGCTAGCGGGGGGGTTACAGATACGCAGTATTTT.

The CDR3 sequence is CASSLGAGANSPLHF. The CDR3 DNA reads TGTGCCAGCAGTTTAGGAGCAGGGGCCAATTCACCCCTCCACTTT. The chain carries TRBV27 and TRBJ1-6, with D tentatively TRBD1 (6 bases). The germline CDR1 and CDR2 sequences are MNHEY and SMNVEV (reference sequence). The V end lost 2 bases, the J end lost 7 bases, and 12 bases lay between the germline ends. The CDR3 length is 15 residues.

The V call is TRBV11-1, the J call TRBJ1-1, with 7 bases that match TRBD1. Germline CDR1 SGHAT, CDR2 FQDESV (reference sequence). J gave up 2 bases and V 7 bases, and 10 bases lay outside the gene matches. This CDR3 is 15 amino acids long. CDR3 in amino acids: CASTEFGTDNTEAFF. CDR3 bases: TGTGCCAGCACCGAATTCGGGACAGATAACACTGAAGCTTTCTTT. Full variable domain (remainder filled in from reference TRBV11-1 and TRBJ1-1): EAEVAQSPRYKITEKSQAVAFWCDPISGHATLYWYRQILGQGPELLVQFQDESVVDDSQLPKDRFSAERLKGVDSTLKIQPAELGDSAMYLCASTEFGTDNTEAFFGQGTRLTVV.

This clone occurred a few times. CDR3 sequence (DNA): TGTGCCAGCAGCTTGGAGGCGTACACTGAAGCTTTCTTT. It codes for CASSLEAYTEAFF. The genes are TRBV7-9 and TRBJ1-1; D gene ambiguous. The CDR3 has 13 residues. V dropped 3 bases and J dropped 3 bases, with 8 bases sitting between them. Germline V gene sequence: CDR1 SEHNR, CDR2 FQNEAQ (reference sequence).

The chain is built from TRBV12-3 or TRBV12-4 and TRBJ1-5; no reliable D call. This CDR3 has 12 residues. Trimming pared 3 bases from V and 7 bases from J, leaving 7 bases between. As DNA, the CDR3 is TGTGCCAGCAGTTTTAGGAGGCAGCCCCAGCATTTT. It codes for CASSFRRQPQHF.

V and J are TRBV27 and TRBJ2-3; TRBD1 matches at 9 bases. The V and J ends lost 5 bases and 1 base, in that order; junction bases with no gene match: 7. The CDR3 totals 16 residues. CDR1 is MNHEY, CDR2 SMNVEV, per germline (reference sequence). CDR3 sequence (DNA): TGTGCCAGCAGTCCCCGGACAGGGGCACGCACAGATACGCAGTATTTT. Translated, it gives CASSPRTGARTDTQYF.

V is TRBV9 and J is TRBJ2-3; TRBD1 agrees at 9 bases. This CDR3 contains 14 residues. CDR1 SGDLS and CDR2 YYNGEE come from the germline V gene. With V trimmed by 4 bases and J by 1 base, 1 base remained unmatched. In DNA form, the CDR3 reads TGTGCCAGCAGCAGGGACAGGGGCACAGATACGCAGTATTTT. The encoded protein is CASSRDRGTDTQYF.

The chain has TRBV6-5 and TRBJ1-6; D unresolved. CDR1 and CDR2 (germline): MNHEY, SVGAGI. Trimming pared 2 bases from V and 7 bases from J, leaving 9 bases between. The CDR3 runs 14 residues. The CDR3 spells CASSYAVRNSPLHF. The CDR3 bases are TGTGCCAGCAGTTACGCGGTGCGAAATTCACCCCTCCACTTT.

The chain has TRBV9 and TRBJ1-2, with TRBD1 matching 7 bases. The V gene end was trimmed by 4 bases and the J gene end by 5 bases; junction bases not matched to a gene: 8. The CDR3 is 14 residues long. CDR1 and CDR2 (germline): SGDLS, YYNGEE. The CDR3 loop reads CASSSQGGWYGYTF. The DNA of the CDR3 is TGTGCCAGCAGCTCTCAGGGGGGATGGTATGGCTACACCTTC. The complete variable domain, with remaining parts taken from reference TRBV9 and TRBJ1-2, reads DSGVTQTPKHLITATGQRVTLRCSPRSGDLSVYWYQQSLDQGLQFLIQYYNGEERAKGNILERFSAQQFPDLHSELNLSSLELGDSALYFCASSSQGGWYGYTFGSGTRLTVV.

This clone was detected only once. The chain couples TRBV19 to TRBJ1-5, with D possibly matching TRBD1 (6 bases). CDR1 and CDR2 (germline): LNHDA, SQIVND (reference sequence). Trimming cost V 5 bases and J 0 bases, with 8 bases left between them. This CDR3 region has 14 residues. CDR3 protein: CASSGQHSNQPQHF. In DNA, the CDR3 is TGTGCCAGTAGTGGACAGCATAGCAATCAGCCCCAGCATTTT. Supplemented by reference TRBV19 and TRBJ1-5, the full variable domain reads DGGITQSPKYLFRKEGQNVTLSCEQNLNHDAMYWYRQDPGQGLRLIYYSQIVNDFQKGDIAEGYSVSREKKESFPLTVTSAQKNPTAFYLCASSGQHSNQPQHFGDGTRLSIL.